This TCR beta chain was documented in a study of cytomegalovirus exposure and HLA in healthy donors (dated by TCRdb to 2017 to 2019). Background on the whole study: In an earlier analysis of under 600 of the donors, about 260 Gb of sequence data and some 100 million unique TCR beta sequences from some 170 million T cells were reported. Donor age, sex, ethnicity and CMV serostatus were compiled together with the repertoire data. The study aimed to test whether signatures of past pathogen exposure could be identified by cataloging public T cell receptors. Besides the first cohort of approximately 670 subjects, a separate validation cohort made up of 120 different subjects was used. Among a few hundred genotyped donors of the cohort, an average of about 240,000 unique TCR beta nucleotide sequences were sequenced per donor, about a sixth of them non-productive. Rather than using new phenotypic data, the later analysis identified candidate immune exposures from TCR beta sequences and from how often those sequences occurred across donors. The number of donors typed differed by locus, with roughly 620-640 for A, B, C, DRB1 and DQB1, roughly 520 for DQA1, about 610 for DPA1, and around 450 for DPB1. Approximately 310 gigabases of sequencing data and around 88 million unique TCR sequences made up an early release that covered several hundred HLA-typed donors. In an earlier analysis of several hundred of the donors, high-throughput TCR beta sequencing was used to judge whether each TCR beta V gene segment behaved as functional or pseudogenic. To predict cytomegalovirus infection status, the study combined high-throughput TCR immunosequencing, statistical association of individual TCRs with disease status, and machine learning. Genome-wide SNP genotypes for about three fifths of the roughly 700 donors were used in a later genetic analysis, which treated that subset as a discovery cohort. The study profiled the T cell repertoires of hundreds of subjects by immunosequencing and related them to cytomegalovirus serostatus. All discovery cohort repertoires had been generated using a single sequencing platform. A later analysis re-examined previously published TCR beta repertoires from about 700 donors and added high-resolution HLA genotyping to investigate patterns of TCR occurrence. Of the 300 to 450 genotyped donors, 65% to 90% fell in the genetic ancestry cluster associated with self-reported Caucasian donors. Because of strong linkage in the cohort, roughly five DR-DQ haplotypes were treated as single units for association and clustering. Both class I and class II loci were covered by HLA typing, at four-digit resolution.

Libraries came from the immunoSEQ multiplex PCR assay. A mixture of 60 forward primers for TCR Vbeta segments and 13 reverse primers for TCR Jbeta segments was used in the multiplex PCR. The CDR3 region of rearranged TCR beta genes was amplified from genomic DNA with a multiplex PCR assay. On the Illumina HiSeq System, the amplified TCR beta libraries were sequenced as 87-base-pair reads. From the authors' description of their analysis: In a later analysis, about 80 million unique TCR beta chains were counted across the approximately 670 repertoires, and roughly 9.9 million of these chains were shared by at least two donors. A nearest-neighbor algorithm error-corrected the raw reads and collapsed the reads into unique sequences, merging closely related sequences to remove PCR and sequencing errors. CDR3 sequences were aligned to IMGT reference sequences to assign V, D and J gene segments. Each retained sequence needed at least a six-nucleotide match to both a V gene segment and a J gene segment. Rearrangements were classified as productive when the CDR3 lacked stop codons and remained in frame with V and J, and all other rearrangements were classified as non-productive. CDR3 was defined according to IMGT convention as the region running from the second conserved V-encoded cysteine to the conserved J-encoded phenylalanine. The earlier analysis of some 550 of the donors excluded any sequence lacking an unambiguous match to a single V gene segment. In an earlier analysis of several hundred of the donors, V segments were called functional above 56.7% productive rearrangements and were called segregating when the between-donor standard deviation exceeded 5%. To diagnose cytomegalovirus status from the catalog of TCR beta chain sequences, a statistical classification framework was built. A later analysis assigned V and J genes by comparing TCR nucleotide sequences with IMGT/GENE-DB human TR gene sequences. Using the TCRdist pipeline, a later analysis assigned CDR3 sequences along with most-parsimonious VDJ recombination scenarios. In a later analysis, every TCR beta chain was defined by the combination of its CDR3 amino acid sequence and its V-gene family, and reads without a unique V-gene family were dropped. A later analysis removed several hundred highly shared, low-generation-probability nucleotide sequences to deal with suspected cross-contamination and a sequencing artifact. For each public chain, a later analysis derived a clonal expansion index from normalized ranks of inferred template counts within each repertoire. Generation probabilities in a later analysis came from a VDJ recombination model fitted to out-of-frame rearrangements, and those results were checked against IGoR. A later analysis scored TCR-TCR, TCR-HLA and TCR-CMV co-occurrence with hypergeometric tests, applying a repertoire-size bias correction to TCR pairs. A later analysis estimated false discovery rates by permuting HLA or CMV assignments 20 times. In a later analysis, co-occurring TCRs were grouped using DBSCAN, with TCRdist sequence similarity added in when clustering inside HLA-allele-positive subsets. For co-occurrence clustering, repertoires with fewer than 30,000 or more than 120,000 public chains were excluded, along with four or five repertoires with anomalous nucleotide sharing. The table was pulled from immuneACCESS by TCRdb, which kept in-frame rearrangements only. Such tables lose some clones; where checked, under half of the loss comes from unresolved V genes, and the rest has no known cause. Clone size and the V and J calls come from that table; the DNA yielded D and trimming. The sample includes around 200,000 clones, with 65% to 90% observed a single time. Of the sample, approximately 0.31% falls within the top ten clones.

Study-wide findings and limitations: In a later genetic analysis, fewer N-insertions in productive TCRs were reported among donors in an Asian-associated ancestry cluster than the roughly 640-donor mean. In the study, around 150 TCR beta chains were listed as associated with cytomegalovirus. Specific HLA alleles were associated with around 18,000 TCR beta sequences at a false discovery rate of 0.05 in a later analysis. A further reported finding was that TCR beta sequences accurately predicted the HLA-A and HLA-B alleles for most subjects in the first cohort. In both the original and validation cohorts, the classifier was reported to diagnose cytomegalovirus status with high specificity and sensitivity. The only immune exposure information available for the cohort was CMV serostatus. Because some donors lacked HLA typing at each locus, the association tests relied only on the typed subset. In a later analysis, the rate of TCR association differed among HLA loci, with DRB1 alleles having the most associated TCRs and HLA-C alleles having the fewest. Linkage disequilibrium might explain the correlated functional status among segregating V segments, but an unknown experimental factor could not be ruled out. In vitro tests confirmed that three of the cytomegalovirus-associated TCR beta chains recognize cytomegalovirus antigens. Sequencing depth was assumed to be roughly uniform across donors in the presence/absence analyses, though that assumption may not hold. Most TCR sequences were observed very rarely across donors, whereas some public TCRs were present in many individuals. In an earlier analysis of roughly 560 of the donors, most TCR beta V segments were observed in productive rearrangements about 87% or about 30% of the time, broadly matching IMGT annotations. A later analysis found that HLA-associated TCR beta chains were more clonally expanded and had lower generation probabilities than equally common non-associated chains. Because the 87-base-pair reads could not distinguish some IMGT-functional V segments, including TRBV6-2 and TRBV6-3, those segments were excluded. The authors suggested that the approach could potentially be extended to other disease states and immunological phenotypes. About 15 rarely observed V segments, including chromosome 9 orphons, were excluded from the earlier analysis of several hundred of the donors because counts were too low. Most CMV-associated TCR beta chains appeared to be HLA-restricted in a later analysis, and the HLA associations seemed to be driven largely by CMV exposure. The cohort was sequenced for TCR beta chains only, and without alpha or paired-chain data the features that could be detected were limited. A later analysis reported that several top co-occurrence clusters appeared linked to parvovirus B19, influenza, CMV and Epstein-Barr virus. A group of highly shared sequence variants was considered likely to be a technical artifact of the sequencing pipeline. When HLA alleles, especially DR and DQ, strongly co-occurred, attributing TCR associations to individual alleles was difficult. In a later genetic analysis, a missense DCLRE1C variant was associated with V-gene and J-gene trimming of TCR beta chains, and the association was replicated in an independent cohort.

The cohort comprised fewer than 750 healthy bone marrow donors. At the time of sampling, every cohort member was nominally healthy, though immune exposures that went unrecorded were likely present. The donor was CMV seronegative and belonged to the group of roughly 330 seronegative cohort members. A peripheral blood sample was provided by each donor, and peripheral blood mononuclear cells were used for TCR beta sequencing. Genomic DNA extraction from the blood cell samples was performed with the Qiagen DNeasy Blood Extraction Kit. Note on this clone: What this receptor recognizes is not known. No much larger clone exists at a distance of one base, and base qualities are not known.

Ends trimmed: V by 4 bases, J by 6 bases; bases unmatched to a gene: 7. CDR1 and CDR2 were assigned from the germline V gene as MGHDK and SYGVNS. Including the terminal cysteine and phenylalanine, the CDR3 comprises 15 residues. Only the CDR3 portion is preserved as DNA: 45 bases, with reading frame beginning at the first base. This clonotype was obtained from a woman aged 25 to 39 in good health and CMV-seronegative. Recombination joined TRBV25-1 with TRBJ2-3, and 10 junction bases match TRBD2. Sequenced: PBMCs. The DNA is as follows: TGTGCCAGCAGTGGACTAGCGGGTGGGATGGATACGCAGTATTTT. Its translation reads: CASSGLAGGMDTQYF.